Below, 23 T cell receptor beta chains from the same sample are listed, as sequenced in a study of human T cells and chemical hapten exposure. TCRdb redid the calling of the RACE reads with MiXCR, one entry per CDR3 protein. The repertoire holds under 450,000 distinct CDR3 sequences, with around 5% as singletons. Described time point: patch test 1, 2 weeks after DPC sensitization. Documented treatment: therapeutic diphenylcyclopropenone sensitization with weekly scalp DPC. Sequenced material: whole blood, taken in connection with sensitization to the hapten diphenylcyclopropenone (DPC). These receptors all stem from a woman between 45 and 65 years old with alopecia areata. Some clones in this sample may be carry-over from other donors' samples.

V gene TRBV7-9 combines with J gene TRBJ2-1, with 12 bases matching TRBD2. The CDR3 is 15 amino acids. The V gene end was trimmed by 7 bases and the J gene end by 8 bases; junction bases not matched to a gene: 9. From germline, CDR1 is SEHNR and CDR2 FQNEAQ (reference sequence). CDR3 in amino acids: CASTPSSGRADEQFF. The CDR3 nucleotides read TGTGCCAGCACCCCTTCTAGCGGGAGGGCCGATGAGCAGTTCTTC.

This clonotype was seen more than once but under ten times. The chain employs TRBV4-1 and TRBJ1-1; possibly TRBD1 for D (6 bases). This CDR3 has 14 residues. Germline V lookup: CDR1 MGHRA, CDR2 YSYEKL. Trimming stripped 1 base from V and 11 bases from J, with 17 bases between. The DNA of the CDR3 is TGCGCCAGCAGCCAAGGACCCGGGGGGCGAGGGGCTTTCTTT. This sequence encodes CASSQGPGGRGAFF.

This clonotype was observed at least ten times. The chain has TRBV7-2 and TRBJ1-2; no clear D gene. Germline lookup yields CDR1 SGHTA and CDR2 FQGNSA. The CDR3 length is 17 residues. Trimming removed 2 bases from V and 4 bases from J, with 20 bases in between. CDR3 in DNA: TGTGCCAGCAGCTTACCAATTGAGTGGGGTGGAGGCTATGGCTACACCTTC. Its translation is CASSLPIEWGGGYGYTF.

Ten or more counts support this clonotype. The chain employs TRBV30 and TRBJ2-7, with TRBD2 as a possible D gene (6 bases). This CDR3 is built from 12 residues. Trimming stripped 2 bases from V and 5 bases from J, with 10 bases between. Per the germline V gene, CDR1 is GTSNPN and CDR2 is SVGIG (reference sequence). CDR3 DNA: TGTGCCTGGAGTCCCGGGGGACACGAGCAGTACTTC. This encodes CAWSPGGHEQYF.

This clonotype was seen a single time. V and J are TRBV28 and TRBJ2-3, with 7 bases matching TRBD2. CDR3 length: 17 amino acids. The junction had 14 bases not matched to a gene; V was cut back by 6 bases and J by 2 bases. Germline V gives CDR1 MDHEN, CDR2 SYDVKM. This CDR3 is CASSHPAAGQLTDTQYF. In nucleotides, the CDR3 is TGTGCCAGCAGCCACCCTGCAGCGGGGCAACTCACAGATACGCAGTATTTT.

This clonotype was detected many times. The chain employs TRBV4-2 and TRBJ2-7; 8 positions agree with TRBD2. CDR3 length: 15 residues. CDR1 and CDR2 from the germline V gene are LGHNA and YNFKEQ. V gave up 2 bases and J gave up 4 bases; unmatched junction bases: 7. The CDR3, as DNA: TGTGCCAGCAGCCAAAGGAGCGGGAGTATGTACGAGCAGTACTTC. It specifies CASSQRSGSMYEQYF.

The CDR3 loop reads CASIPTGRGKAFF. The DNA of the CDR3 is TGTGCCAGCATCCCCACCGGCAGGGGTAAAGCTTTCTTT. The chain joins TRBV27 to TRBJ1-1; D is perhaps TRBD1 (6 bases). This CDR3 comprises 13 residues. Germline V lookup: CDR1 MNHEY, CDR2 SMNVEV (reference sequence). Trimming removed 7 bases at V and 9 bases at J, with 18 bases between.

This clonotype was counted many times. The V and J genes are TRBV7-9 and TRBJ2-7; either TRBD1 or TRBD2 may fit D (5 bases each). Germline assignment: CDR1 SEHNR and CDR2 FQNEAQ (reference sequence). CDR3 length: 11 amino acids. V lost 3 bases and J 8 bases, leaving 8 bases between the germline ends. DNA for the CDR3: TGTGCCAGCAGCTTGGGGGACCAGCAGTACTTC. Amino acids: CASSLGDQQYF.

This clonotype has ten or more counts. The chain joins TRBV20-1 to TRBJ1-1; unclear D gene. The CDR3 totals 13 residues. The germline V and J ends were trimmed by 5 bases and 1 base, with 11 bases remaining between them. In germline, CDR1 is DFQATT, CDR2 SNEGSKA (reference sequence). CDR3 amino acids: CSAGSVWNTEAFF. The CDR3 nucleotides read TGCAGTGCTGGTTCCGTCTGGAACACTGAAGCTTTCTTT.

This clonotype was detected ten times or more. The J gene is TRBJ2-7, the V gene TRBV20-1, with D possibly being TRBD2 (6 bases). The V gene's germline CDR1 is DFQATT and CDR2 SNEGSKA (reference sequence). The CDR3 sequence is 12 residues long. With 8 bases removed from V and 2 bases from J, the gap between germline ends came to 13 bases. CDR3: CSPRGAAYEQYF. The CDR3 DNA reads as TGCAGTCCCCGCGGGGCAGCCTACGAGCAGTACTTC.

This clonotype was counted at least ten times. The J gene is TRBJ2-2, the V gene TRBV2, with 9 bases that match TRBD2. The CDR3 totals 16 residues. Germline V gene data show CDR1 as SNHLY and CDR2 as FYNNEI. V dropped 1 base and J dropped 3; count of bases not matched to a gene: 3. For the CDR3, the DNA is TGTGCCAGCAGTGAAGGCCTAGCGGGGCACACCGGGGAGCTGTTTTTT. Its translation: CASSEGLAGHTGELFF.

The CDR3 nucleotides are TGTGCCAGCAGCCATACTGGACTCCAAGAGACCCAGTACTTC. It is translated as CASSHTGLQETQYF. V and J are TRBV12-3 or TRBV12-4 and TRBJ2-5; maybe TRBD2 (5 bases). V shed 6 bases and J shed 1 base, with 12 bases lying between them. The CDR3 contains 14 residues.

This clonotype has more than one count but fewer than ten. The chain employs TRBV9 and TRBJ2-1; 8 bases line up with TRBD2. This CDR3 contains 12 residues. The V gene's germline CDR1 is SGDLS and CDR2 YYNGEE. V lost 7 bases to trimming and J lost 6 bases; unmatched junction nucleotides: 3. The CDR3 DNA is TGTGCCAGCGGCGGGAGGCCCAATGAGCAGTTCTTC. Translating gives CASGGRPNEQFF.

This clonotype was seen repeatedly, ten times or more. This chain connects TRBV29-1 to TRBJ1-5, with TRBD1 matching 8 bases. Per the germline V gene, CDR1 is SQVTM and CDR2 is ANQGSEA. Trimming cost V 6 bases and J 0 bases; bases outside gene matches: 1. This CDR3 region has 13 residues. The CDR3 bases are TGCAGCGTCACAGGGGGTAGCAATCAGCCCCAGCATTTT. It codes for CSVTGGSNQPQHF.

This clonotype came up a few times. The rearrangement links TRBV7-2 to TRBJ2-5; 13 positions match TRBD2. CDR1 and CDR2 from the germline V gene are SGHTA and FQGNSA. J was trimmed by 5 bases and V by 3 bases; bases with no gene match: 6. This CDR3 is built from 16 residues. DNA of the CDR3: TGTGCCAGCAGCTTCAGGACTAGCGGGGGAGGTGAGACCCAGTACTTC. This codes for CASSFRTSGGGETQYF.

This clonotype was seen repeatedly, ten times or more. The chain carries TRBV25-1 and TRBJ1-5, with 8 bases lining up with TRBD1. The V gene's germline CDR1 is MGHDK and CDR2 SYGVNS. The CDR3 is 17 residues long. Losses at the gene ends were 3 bases for V and 7 bases for J; bases not matched to a gene: 14. The CDR3 sequence is CASSDTAGQALTQPQHF. The CDR3 DNA sequence: TGTGCCAGCAGTGACACGGCGGGACAGGCTCTGACCCAGCCCCAGCATTTT.

This clonotype was seen many times. The chain is built from TRBV29-1 and TRBJ2-3; 9 nucleotides line up with TRBD1. V trimming: 1 base; J trimming: 3 bases; junction bases outside the gene matches: 11. CDR3 length: 17 amino acids. Per germline, CDR1 SQVTM and CDR2 ANQGSEA. Here the CDR3 reads CSVEGLPGGQGTDTQYF. The DNA for the CDR3 is TGCAGCGTTGAAGGTCTCCCCGGGGGACAGGGAACAGATACGCAGTATTTT.

The rearrangement uses TRBV25-1 and TRBJ2-3; D is unclear. CDR1 and CDR2 from the germline V gene are MGHDK and SYGVNS. The CDR3 totals 15 residues. Trimming took 1 base from V and 2 from J, leaving 10 bases between them. The CDR3 loop reads CASSESTPSTDTQYF. CDR3 coding DNA: TGTGCCAGCAGTGAATCGACCCCCTCCACAGATACGCAGTATTTT.

This clonotype showed up many times. The chain links TRBV28 to TRBJ1-2; D is uncertain. This CDR3 contains 13 residues. CDR1 is MDHEN, CDR2 SYDVKM, per germline. The V gene lost 5 bases and the J gene lost 4 bases, with 11 bases spanning the gap. CDR3 protein: CASSSGKLYGYTF. The CDR3 DNA reads as TGTGCCAGCAGTAGCGGCAAGCTCTATGGCTACACCTTC.

This clonotype was detected many times. This sequence joins TRBV6-1 and TRBJ2-7; 16 bases fit TRBD2. The CDR3 loop spans 17 amino acids. Germline-derived CDR1 and CDR2 are MNHNS and SASEGT. The V segment lost 10 bases and the J segment 4 bases; nucleotides outside the gene matches: 13. CDR3: CAIRGTSGRALRYEQYF. The DNA for the CDR3 is TGTGCCATACGGGGGACTAGCGGGAGGGCCTTACGGTACGAGCAGTACTTC.

This clonotype was counted between two and nine times. The J gene is TRBJ2-5, the V gene TRBV7-9; a weak D match, TRBD1 (5 bases). Trimming left V 6 bases short and J 3 bases short, with 8 bases between. The CDR3 is 12 residues long. CDR1 and CDR2 from the germline V gene are SEHNR and FQNEAQ (reference sequence). CDR3 sequence (DNA): TGTGCCAGCAGACCGACAGAAGAGACCCAGTACTTC. This encodes CASRPTEETQYF.

This clonotype was seen at least ten times. The rearrangement joins TRBV13 to TRBJ2-3, with TRBD2 as a possible D gene (5 bases). The CDR3 runs to 14 residues. V was pared by 5 bases and J by 1 base, with 10 bases between. Germline V gene sequence: CDR1 PRHDT, CDR2 FYEKMQ (reference sequence). The CDR3 loop is CASSTGSGTDTQYF. CDR3 DNA sequence: TGTGCCAGCAGCACGGGGAGTGGCACAGATACGCAGTATTTT.

In its sample, this clonotype was seen many times. This chain uses TRBV7-8 with TRBJ2-2; 10 bases are a match to TRBD2. J lost 10 bases, V lost 0 bases, and 8 bases had no gene match. The CDR3 is made up of 16 amino acids. Germline V gives CDR1 SGHVS, CDR2 FQNEAQ. The CDR3 loop is CASSLAVAGGLEELFF. The CDR3 DNA sequence: TGTGCCAGCAGCTTAGCGGTAGCGGGAGGCCTCGAGGAGCTGTTTTTT.